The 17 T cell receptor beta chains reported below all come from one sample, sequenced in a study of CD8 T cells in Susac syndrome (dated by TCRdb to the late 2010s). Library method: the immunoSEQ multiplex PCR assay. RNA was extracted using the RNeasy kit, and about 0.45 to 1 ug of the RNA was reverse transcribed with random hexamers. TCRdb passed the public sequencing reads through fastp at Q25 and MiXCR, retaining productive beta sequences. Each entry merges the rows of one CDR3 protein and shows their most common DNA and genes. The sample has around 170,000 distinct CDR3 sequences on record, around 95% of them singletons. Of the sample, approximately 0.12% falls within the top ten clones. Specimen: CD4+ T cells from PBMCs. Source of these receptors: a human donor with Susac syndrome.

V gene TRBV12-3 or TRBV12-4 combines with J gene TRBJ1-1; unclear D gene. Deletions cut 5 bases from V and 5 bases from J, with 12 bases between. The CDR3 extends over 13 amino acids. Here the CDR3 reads CASSESEITEAFF. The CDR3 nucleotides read TGTGCCAGCAGTGAAAGTGAGATTACTGAAGCTTTCTTT.

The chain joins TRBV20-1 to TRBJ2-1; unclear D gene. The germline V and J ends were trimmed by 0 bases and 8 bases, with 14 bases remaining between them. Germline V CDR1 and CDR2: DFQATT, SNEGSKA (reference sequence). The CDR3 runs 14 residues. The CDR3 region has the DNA TGCAGTGCTAGAGATCCTTCCACGTGGGATGAGCAGTTCTTC. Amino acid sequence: CSARDPSTWDEQFF.

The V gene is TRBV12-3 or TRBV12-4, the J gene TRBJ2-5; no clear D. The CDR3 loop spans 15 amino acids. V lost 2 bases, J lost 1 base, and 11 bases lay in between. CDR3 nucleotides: TGTGCCAGCAGTTTACCCGCGGCGGCCCAAGAGACCCAGTACTTC. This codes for CASSLPAAAQETQYF.

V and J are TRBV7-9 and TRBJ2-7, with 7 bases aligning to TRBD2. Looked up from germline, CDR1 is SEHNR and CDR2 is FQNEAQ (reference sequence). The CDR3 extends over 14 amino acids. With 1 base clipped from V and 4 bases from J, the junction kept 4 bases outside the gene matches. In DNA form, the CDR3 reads TGTGCCAGCAGCTTAGGTGAAGCGGGGTACGAGCAGTACTTC. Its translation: CASSLGEAGYEQYF.

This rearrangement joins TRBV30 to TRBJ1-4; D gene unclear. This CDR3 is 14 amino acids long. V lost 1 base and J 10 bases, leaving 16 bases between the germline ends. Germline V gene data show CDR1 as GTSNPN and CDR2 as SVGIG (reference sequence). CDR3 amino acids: CAWSANTPAGKLFF. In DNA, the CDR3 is TGTGCCTGGAGTGCGAATACCCCGGCTGGAAAACTGTTTTTT.

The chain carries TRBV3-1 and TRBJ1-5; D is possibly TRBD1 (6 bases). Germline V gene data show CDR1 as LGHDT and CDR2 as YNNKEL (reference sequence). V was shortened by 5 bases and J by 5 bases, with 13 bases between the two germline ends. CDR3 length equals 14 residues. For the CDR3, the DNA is TGTGCCAGCAGCACGCGGGGGGCTGATCAGCCCCAGCATTTT. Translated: CASSTRGADQPQHF.

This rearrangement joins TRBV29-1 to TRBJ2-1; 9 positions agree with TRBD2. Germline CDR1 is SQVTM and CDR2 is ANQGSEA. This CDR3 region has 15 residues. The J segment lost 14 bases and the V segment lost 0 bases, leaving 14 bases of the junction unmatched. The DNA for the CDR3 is TGCAGCGTTGAAGATTACCGTTCTAGCGGGAATGGGGAGTTCTTC. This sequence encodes CSVEDYRSSGNGEFF.

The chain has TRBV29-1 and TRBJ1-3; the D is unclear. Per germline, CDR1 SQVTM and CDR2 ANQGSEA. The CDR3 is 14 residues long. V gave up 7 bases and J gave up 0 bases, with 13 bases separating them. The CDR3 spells CSALPGSSGNTIYF. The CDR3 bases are TGCAGCGCCCTACCGGGGAGCTCTGGAAACACCATATATTTT.

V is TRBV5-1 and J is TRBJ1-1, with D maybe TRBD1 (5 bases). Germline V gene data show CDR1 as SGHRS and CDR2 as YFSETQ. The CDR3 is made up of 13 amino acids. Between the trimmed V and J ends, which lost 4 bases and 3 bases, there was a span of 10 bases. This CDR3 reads CASSPTGHTEAFF. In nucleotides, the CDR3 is TGCGCCAGCAGCCCCACAGGCCACACTGAAGCTTTCTTT.

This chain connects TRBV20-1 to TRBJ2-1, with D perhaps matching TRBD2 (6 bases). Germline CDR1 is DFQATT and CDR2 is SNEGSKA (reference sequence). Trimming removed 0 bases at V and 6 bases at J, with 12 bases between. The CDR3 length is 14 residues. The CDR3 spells CSARDLLARNEQFF. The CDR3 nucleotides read TGCAGTGCTAGAGATTTACTAGCACGCAATGAGCAGTTCTTC.

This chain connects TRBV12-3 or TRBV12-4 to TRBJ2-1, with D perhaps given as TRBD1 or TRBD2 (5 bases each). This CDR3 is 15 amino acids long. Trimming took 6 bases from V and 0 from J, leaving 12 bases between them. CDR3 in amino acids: CASRPQGPSYNEQFF. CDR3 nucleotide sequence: TGTGCCAGCAGGCCTCAGGGACCCTCCTACAATGAGCAGTTCTTC.

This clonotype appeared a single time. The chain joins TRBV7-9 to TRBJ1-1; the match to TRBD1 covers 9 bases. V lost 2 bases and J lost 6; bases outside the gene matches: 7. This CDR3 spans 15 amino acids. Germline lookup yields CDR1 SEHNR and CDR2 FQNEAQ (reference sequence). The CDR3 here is CASSLPVTGGSEAFF. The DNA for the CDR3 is TGTGCCAGCAGCTTACCGGTAACAGGGGGCTCTGAAGCTTTCTTT. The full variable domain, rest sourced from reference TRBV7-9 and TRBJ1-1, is DTGVSQNPRHKITKRGQNVTFRCDPISEHNRLYWYRQTLGQGPEFLTYFQNEAQLEKSRLLSDRFSAERPKGSFSTLEIQRTEQGDSAMYLCASSLPVTGGSEAFFGQGTRLTVV.

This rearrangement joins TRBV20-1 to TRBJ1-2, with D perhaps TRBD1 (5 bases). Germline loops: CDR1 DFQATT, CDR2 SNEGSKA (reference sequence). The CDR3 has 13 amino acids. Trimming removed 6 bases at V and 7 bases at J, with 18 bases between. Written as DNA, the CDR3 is TGCAGTGCCCCCCCCGGGGCAGCGCGTGGCTACACCTTC. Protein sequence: CSAPPGAARGYTF.

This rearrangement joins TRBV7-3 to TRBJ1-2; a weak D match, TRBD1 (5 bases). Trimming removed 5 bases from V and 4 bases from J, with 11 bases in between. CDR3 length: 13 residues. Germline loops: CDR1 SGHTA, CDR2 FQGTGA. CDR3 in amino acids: CASSATGSYGYTF. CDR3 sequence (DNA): TGTGCCAGCAGCGCCACAGGCTCCTATGGCTACACCTTC.

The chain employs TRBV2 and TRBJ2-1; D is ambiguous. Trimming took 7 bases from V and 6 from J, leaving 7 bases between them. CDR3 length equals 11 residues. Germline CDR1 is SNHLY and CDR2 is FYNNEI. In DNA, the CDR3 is TGTGCCAGCACCCCTCTCAATGAGCAGTTCTTC. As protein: CASTPLNEQFF.

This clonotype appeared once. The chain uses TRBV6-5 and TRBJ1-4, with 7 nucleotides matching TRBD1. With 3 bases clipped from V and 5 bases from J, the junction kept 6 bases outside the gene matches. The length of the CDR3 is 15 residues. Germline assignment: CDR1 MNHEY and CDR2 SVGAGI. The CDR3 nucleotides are TGTGCCAGCAGTTATTTGGGACAGAACAATGAAAAACTGTTTTTT. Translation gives CASSYLGQNNEKLFF.

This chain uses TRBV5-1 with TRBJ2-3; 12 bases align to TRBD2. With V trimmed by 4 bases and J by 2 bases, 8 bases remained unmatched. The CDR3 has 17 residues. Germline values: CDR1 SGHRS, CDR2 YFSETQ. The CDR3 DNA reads TGCGCCAGCAGCCCAAGACTAGCGGGGGCCTTCACAGATACGCAGTATTTT. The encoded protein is CASSPRLAGAFTDTQYF.